This T cell receptor beta chain was sequenced for a study of blood T cell repertoires in COVID-19. Whole-study context: Material from acute and convalescent COVID-19 was sourced from the United States, Italy and Spain. Sources were T cells, B-cell-depleted T cells, or PBMCs; the material itself was cDNA or gDNA.

Participants were aged roughly 18 to 90 years, lived in over 20 US areas, and enrolled virtually. Original analysis: For nucleated cells, counts were estimated from reference gene primer amplification. The table came from immunoSEQ multiplex PCR; TCRdb's copy has only in-frame clones and leaves some out. The DNA was the basis for D and trimming; V, J and clone size are from that table. The sample holds 130,000 to 150,000 clones, 70% to 90% seen once. This TCR was recovered from a woman in her 30s with acute COVID-19. The sample consisted of PBMCs or T cells enriched from blood (not recorded which).

The CDR3 region has the DNA TGTGCCAGCAGCTTAGCCTCCGAGCCCCATTATGGCTACACCTTC. Its translation: CASSLASEPHYGYTF. The chain links TRBV7-2 to TRBJ1-2; D is ambiguous. The CDR3 extends over 15 amino acids. Trimming removed 0 bases from V and 5 bases from J, with 13 bases in between. The germline V gene encodes CDR1 SGHTA and CDR2 FQGNSA.